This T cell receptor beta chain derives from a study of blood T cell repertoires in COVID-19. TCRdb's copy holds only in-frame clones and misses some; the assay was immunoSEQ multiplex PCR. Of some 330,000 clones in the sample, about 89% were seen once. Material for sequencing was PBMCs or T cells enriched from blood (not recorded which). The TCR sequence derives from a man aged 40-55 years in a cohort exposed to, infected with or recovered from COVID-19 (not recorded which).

The CDR3: CASSPQGASYGYTF. For the CDR3, the DNA is TGTGCCAGCTCACCTCAGGGCGCCTCCTATGGCTACACCTTC. The rearrangement joins TRBV18 to TRBJ1-2; D perhaps matches TRBD1 (5 bases). The CDR3 covers 14 residues. In germline, CDR1 is KGHSH, CDR2 LQKENI. V lost 3 bases and J 4 bases, leaving 12 bases between the germline ends.